The 6 T cell receptor beta chains in this list originate from one sample, sequenced in a study of blood T cell repertoires in COVID-19. Here immunoSEQ multiplex PCR was the method, and the copy in TCRdb shows in-frame clones only, minus some. This table has 200,000 to 300,000 clones, more than 80% appearing once. The sample comprised peripheral blood. Source of these receptors: a woman in her thirties or forties with acute or convalescent COVID-19.

CDR3 DNA sequence: TGCAGTGCTAGTCCCAGGGTCAATCAGCCCCAGCATTTT. This translates into CSASPRVNQPQHF. The chain is built from TRBV20-1 and TRBJ1-5; a possible D gene is TRBD1 (5 bases). Germline V gene data show CDR1 as DFQATT and CDR2 as SNEGSKA (reference sequence). The CDR3 length is 13 residues. The germline V and J ends were trimmed by 3 bases and 3 bases, with 9 bases remaining between them.

This rearrangement joins TRBV9 to TRBJ2-5; possible D gene TRBD1, 5 bases. Trimming left V 0 bases short and J 9 bases short, with 12 bases between. The CDR3 length is 13 residues. CDR1 is SGDLS, CDR2 YYNGEE, per germline. The CDR3: CASSVAQDRPQYF. DNA for the CDR3: TGTGCCAGCAGCGTAGCACAGGATCGGCCCCAGTACTTC.

The rearrangement joins TRBV19 to TRBJ1-2; no definite D call. The CDR3 totals 14 residues. Germline CDR1 reads LNHDA; CDR2 reads SQIVND (reference sequence). Trimming left V 2 bases short and J 7 bases short, with 14 bases between. CDR3 amino acids: CASSITRGSGGYTF. The CDR3 DNA follows: TGTGCCAGTAGTATAACCCGGGGAAGTGGTGGCTACACCTTC.

The CDR3 DNA sequence: TGTGCCAGCAGACAGGGGGCCAGGGGCTACACCTTC. Translation: CASRQGARGYTF. The rearrangement joins TRBV2 to TRBJ1-2, with 9 nucleotides matching TRBD1. The CDR3 covers 12 residues. Germline V gene sequence: CDR1 SNHLY, CDR2 FYNNEI. V was clipped by 6 bases and J by 8 bases; unmatched bases: 4.

This clone was detected once. This chain connects TRBV30 to TRBJ2-5; 12 bases are shared with TRBD2. The germline gives CDR1 GTSNPN, CDR2 SVGIG (reference sequence). CDR3 size: 16 residues. The V segment lost 2 bases and the J segment 5 bases; nucleotides outside the gene matches: 9. CDR3 amino acids: CAWSYWTSGEYETQYF. CDR3 in DNA: TGTGCCTGGAGTTATTGGACTAGCGGGGAGTACGAGACCCAGTACTTC.

The genes are TRBV10-3 and TRBJ2-5, with 11 bases lining up with TRBD2. Germline values: CDR1 ENHRY, CDR2 SYGVKD. The CDR3 has 14 amino acids. Trimming at V came to 4 bases and at J to 4 bases, leaving 2 bases not matched to a gene. In nucleotides, the CDR3 is TGTGCCATCAGTGCTAGCGGGGGGACAGAGACCCAGTACTTC. Translated: CAISASGGTETQYF.